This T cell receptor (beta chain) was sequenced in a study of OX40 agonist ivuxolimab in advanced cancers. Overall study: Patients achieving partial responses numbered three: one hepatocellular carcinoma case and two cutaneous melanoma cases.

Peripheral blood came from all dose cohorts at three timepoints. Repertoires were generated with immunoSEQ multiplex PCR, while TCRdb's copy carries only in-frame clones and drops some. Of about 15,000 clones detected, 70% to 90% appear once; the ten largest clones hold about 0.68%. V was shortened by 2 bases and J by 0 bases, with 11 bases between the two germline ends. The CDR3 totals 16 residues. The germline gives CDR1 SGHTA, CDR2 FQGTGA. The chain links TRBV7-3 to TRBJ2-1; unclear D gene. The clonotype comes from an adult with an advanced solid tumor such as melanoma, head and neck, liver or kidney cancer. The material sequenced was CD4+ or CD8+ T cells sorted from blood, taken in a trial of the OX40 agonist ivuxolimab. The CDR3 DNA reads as TGTGCCAGCAGCTTAGTTGGTGACACCTCCTACAATGAGCAGTTCTTC. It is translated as CASSLVGDTSYNEQFF.